Following are 17 T cell receptor beta chains from one sample sequenced in a study of OX40 agonist ivuxolimab in advanced cancers. Assay used: immunoSEQ multiplex PCR; TCRdb lists only in-frame clones, some missing. The sample contains about 54,000 clones, less than 95% of which appear only once. The material was CD4+ or CD8+ T cells sorted from blood, obtained in a trial of the OX40 agonist ivuxolimab. These receptors were obtained from an adult with an advanced solid tumor such as melanoma, head and neck, liver or kidney cancer.

V usage is TRBV11-2 and J usage is TRBJ2-7, with no clear D. Per germline, CDR1 SGHAT and CDR2 FQNNGV. The CDR3 spans 14 residues. The V gene lost 2 bases and the J gene lost 3 bases, with 11 bases spanning the gap. The CDR3 nucleotides read TGTGCCAGCAGCTTATATACGGCAGTCTACGAGCAGTACTTC. Protein sequence: CASSLYTAVYEQYF.

The V and J genes are TRBV30 and TRBJ1-2; D is possibly TRBD1 (6 bases). Germline V gives CDR1 GTSNPN, CDR2 SVGIG (reference sequence). Trimming shortened V by 4 bases and J by 6 bases, and 15 bases separated the two germline ends. The CDR3 runs 13 residues. As DNA, the CDR3 is TGTGCCTGGACCACGGGGGGGGCGGATGGCTACACCTTC. This translates into CAWTTGGADGYTF. The full variable domain, in which reference TRBV30 and TRBJ1-2 provide the parts outside the CDR3, is SQTIHQWPATLVQPVGSPLSLECTVEGTSNPNLYWYRQAAGRGLQLLFYSVGIGQISSEVPQNLSASRPQDRQFILSSKKLLLSDSGFYLCAWTTGGADGYTFGSGTRLTVV.

The rearrangement links TRBV4-2 to TRBJ1-1; D uncertain. V lost 3 bases and J lost 0, with 8 bases in between. The CDR3 is 14 amino acids. Germline lookup yields CDR1 LGHNA and CDR2 YNFKEQ. CDR3 in amino acids: CASSQAPMNTEAFF. The DNA for the CDR3 is TGTGCCAGCAGCCAGGCTCCGATGAACACTGAAGCTTTCTTT.

The chain employs TRBV4-3 and TRBJ2-2; 12 bases match TRBD2. CDR1 and CDR2 from the germline V gene are LGHNA and YSLEER. V trimming: 0 bases; J trimming: 0 bases; junction bases outside the gene matches: 5. The CDR3 extends over 19 amino acids. The CDR3 DNA reads TGCGCCAGCAGCCAAGATCTGACTAGCGGGGGTGCGAACACCGGGGAGCTGTTTTTT. Its translation is CASSQDLTSGGANTGELFF.

The chain carries TRBV4-3 and TRBJ2-3; 7 bases fit TRBD2. Losses at the gene ends were 0 bases for V and 5 bases for J; bases not matched to a gene: 11. The germline V gene encodes CDR1 LGHNA and CDR2 YSLEER. CDR3 size: 17 residues. CDR3 amino acids: CASSQEMLGGLGDTQYF. The CDR3, as DNA: TGCGCCAGCAGCCAAGAGATGTTGGGAGGGCTGGGAGATACGCAGTATTTT.

V gene TRBV7-2 combines with J gene TRBJ2-7; D gene ambiguous. Per the germline V gene, CDR1 is SGHTA and CDR2 is FQGNSA. Between the trimmed V and J ends, which lost 1 base and 1 base, there was a span of 8 bases. CDR3 length: 14 amino acids. CDR3 DNA sequence: TGTGCCAGCAGCTTAGGGGGTGCTTCCTACGAGCAGTACTTC. Protein: CASSLGGASYEQYF. Together with reference TRBV7-2 and TRBJ2-7, the CDR3 gives the full variable domain: GAGVSQSPSNKVTEKGKDVELRCDPISGHTALYWYRQSLGQGLEFLIYFQGNSAPDKSGLPSDRFSAERTGGSVSTLTIQRTQQEDSAVYLCASSLGGASYEQYFGPGTRLTVT.

The chain joins TRBV7-9 to TRBJ1-4, with TRBD1 matching 8 bases. Germline V gene sequence: CDR1 SEHNR, CDR2 FQNEAQ (reference sequence). The CDR3 runs to 14 residues. The ends lost 5 bases at V and 5 bases at J; junction bases unmatched: 4. DNA for the CDR3: TGTGCCAGCAGCCGGACAGGGTTCAATGAAAAACTGTTTTTT. Translating gives CASSRTGFNEKLFF.

Only one count was recorded for this clone. J is TRBJ2-7 and V is TRBV4-1; maybe TRBD2 (5 bases). Germline CDR1 and CDR2: MGHRA and YSYEKL. This CDR3 spans 16 amino acids. V was pared by 0 bases and J by 9 bases, with 21 bases between. CDR3 sequence: CASSQDTASRMSGQYF. In DNA form, the CDR3 reads TGCGCCAGCAGCCAAGACACGGCCAGCCGGATGAGCGGGCAGTACTTC.

For the CDR3, the DNA is TGTGCCAGCAGCCCCCCGTCAGTGGGGTTGGCCGAGCAGTACTTC. The encoded protein is CASSPPSVGLAEQYF. V and J are TRBV9 and TRBJ2-7; D is undetermined. The V gene's germline CDR1 is SGDLS and CDR2 YYNGEE. The CDR3 runs to 15 residues. V was clipped by 4 bases and J by 6 bases, with 20 bases between them. The full variable domain, rest sourced from reference TRBV9 and TRBJ2-7, is DSGVTQTPKHLITATGQRVTLRCSPRSGDLSVYWYQQSLDQGLQFLIQYYNGEERAKGNILERFSAQQFPDLHSELNLSSLELGDSALYFCASSPPSVGLAEQYFGPGTRLTVT.

In its sample, this clone was seen once. V is TRBV6-5 and J is TRBJ2-1; 10 bases are a match to TRBD1. This CDR3 contains 16 residues. Germline CDR1 and CDR2: MNHEY and SVGAGI. Trimming at V came to 0 bases and at J to 6 bases, leaving 5 bases not matched to a gene. CDR3 loop: CASSYSGTGEGNEQFF. CDR3 coding DNA: TGTGCCAGCAGTTACTCCGGGACAGGGGAAGGCAATGAGCAGTTCTTC.

This clone was observed once. The chain joins TRBV5-1 to TRBJ1-1; D possibly corresponds to TRBD1 (6 bases). The CDR3 runs to 14 residues. Germline V gene sequence: CDR1 SGHRS, CDR2 YFSETQ. V shed 2 bases and J shed 1 base, with 9 bases lying between them. Here the CDR3 reads CASSLEGGNTEAFF. CDR3 nucleotide sequence: TGCGCCAGCAGCTTAGAAGGGGGGAACACTGAAGCTTTCTTT.

The rearrangement joins TRBV5-4 to TRBJ1-2, with D hard to call. CDR3 length: 20 amino acids. V shed 0 bases and J shed 4 bases, with 28 bases lying between them. CDR1 is SGHNT, CDR2 YYREEE, per germline (reference sequence). CDR3 coding DNA: TGTGCCAGCAGCTTGGCCTTGAATTCACAAACAACCATGGCGATCTATGGCTACACCTTC. It yields the protein CASSLALNSQTTMAIYGYTF.

The chain couples TRBV4-3 to TRBJ2-1; D is possibly TRBD2 (6 bases). Trimming stripped 4 bases from V and 4 bases from J, with 8 bases between. Germline V gives CDR1 LGHNA, CDR2 YSLEER. The CDR3 is 13 residues long. The CDR3 DNA is TGCGCCAGCAGCCCGGGACTTTACAATGAGCAGTTCTTC. Translation gives CASSPGLYNEQFF.

The rearrangement uses TRBV7-2 and TRBJ2-1; 9 nucleotides align to TRBD2. This CDR3 spans 15 amino acids. Germline lookup yields CDR1 SGHTA and CDR2 FQGNSA. V lost 2 bases, J lost 4 bases, and 3 bases stayed unmatched. The DNA of the CDR3 is TGTGCCAGCAGCTTAACCGCGGGAGGGTACAATGAGCAGTTCTTC. It codes for CASSLTAGGYNEQFF.

The rearrangement joins TRBV7-2 to TRBJ2-3; D might be TRBD1 or TRBD2, each matching 5 bases. There are 15 residues in the CDR3. V was shortened by 1 base and J by 0 bases, with 8 bases between the two germline ends. In germline, CDR1 is SGHTA, CDR2 FQGNSA. CDR3 DNA: TGTGCCAGCAGCTTAGTGGGGGTGAGCACAGATACGCAGTATTTT. It encodes CASSLVGVSTDTQYF.

The chain has TRBV27 and TRBJ2-7; no firm D call. CDR3 length equals 13 residues. Germline V lookup: CDR1 MNHEY, CDR2 SMNVEV (reference sequence). Trimming took off 6 bases at V and 0 bases at J, with 9 bases between the two ends. CDR3 sequence reads: CASRVVGSYEQYF. The CDR3 DNA reads TGTGCCAGCAGAGTAGTAGGCTCCTACGAGCAGTACTTC.

V gene TRBV19 combines with J gene TRBJ1-1; 7 bases line up with TRBD1. The trim removed 6 bases at V and 11 bases at J, leaving 12 bases unmatched. Germline loops: CDR1 LNHDA, CDR2 SQIVND (reference sequence). The CDR3 contains 13 residues. The CDR3 bases are TGTGCCAGTAGCCCAGGGGGGGCTCCGATGGCTTTCTTT. This sequence encodes CASSPGGAPMAFF. The variable domain in full, with the rest retrieved from reference TRBV19 and TRBJ1-1, is DGGITQSPKYLFRKEGQNVTLSCEQNLNHDAMYWYRQDPGQGLRLIYYSQIVNDFQKGDIAEGYSVSREKKESFPLTVTSAQKNPTAFYLCASSPGGAPMAFFGQGTRLTVV.